This T cell receptor (beta chain) emerged from a study of cytomegalovirus exposure and HLA in healthy donors. On this clone: No antigen is known for it.

Study-wide results and limits: For most TCR sequences rarity was the rule, although some public TCRs occurred in many donors. In a later analysis, TCR beta V- and J-gene trimming showed a link to a missense DCLRE1C variant.

The CDR3 consists of 14 residues. V lost 4 bases and J 5 bases, leaving 14 bases between the germline ends. CDR1 is LNHDA and CDR2 is SQIVND in the germline V gene (reference sequence). With 60 Vbeta and 13 Jbeta primers, the PCR was carried out. TCRdb's table, derived via immunoSEQ multiplex PCR, lists solely in-frame clones and lacks some. The data show 120,000 or so clones, approximately 68% seen once. The chain combines TRBV19 with TRBJ2-5; maybe TRBD1 (5 bases). The TCR sequence derives from a man aged 25-45 years in good health and CMV-seropositive. Sequencing was done on a sample of PBMCs. The CDR3 nucleotides are TGTGCCAGTAGTACAGGCCAAAAGGGGGAGACCCAGTACTTC. This gives the protein CASSTGQKGETQYF.